What follows are 14 T cell receptor beta chains derived from one specimen sequenced in a study of T cells in Graves' hyperthyroidism and ophthalmopathy (dated by TCRdb to 2018 to 2020). Libraries were made using multiplex PCR. Reads for this sample came from an Illumina HiSeq 2000. TCR beta CDR3 regions were amplified from RNA transcripts. The TCR CDR3 was subjected to a first round of RT-PCR using the HTBI primer set and the Qiagen OneStep RT-PCR kit. TCRdb trimmed the raw reads at Q25, called clones with MiXCR and kept productive beta chains. When rows share a CDR3 protein, they turn into one entry using the most common DNA and genes. This sample holds a few hundred thousand distinct CDR3 sequences; around 15% were observed only once. Jointly, the top ten make up more than 11% of the sample. The sequenced material came from blood. The receptors derive from a woman in her forties with Graves' hyperthyroidism.

V gene TRBV7-9 combines with J gene TRBJ2-1; 10 nucleotides align to TRBD1. The V segment lost 5 bases and the J segment 2 bases; nucleotides outside the gene matches: 6. There are 16 residues in the CDR3. In germline, CDR1 is SEHNR, CDR2 FQNEAQ (reference sequence). CDR3 residues: CASSITGTGAYNEQFF. The DNA of the CDR3 is TGTGCCAGCAGCATAACCGGGACAGGGGCCTACAATGAGCAGTTCTTC.

This clonotype was counted at least ten times. The rearrangement joins TRBV3-1 to TRBJ2-2; 14 positions agree with TRBD2. Germline V gene sequence: CDR1 LGHDT, CDR2 YNNKEL (reference sequence). V dropped 1 base and J dropped 5; count of bases not matched to a gene: 9. The CDR3 covers 19 residues. CDR3 DNA sequence: TGTGCCAGCAGCCAAGTAGCGGGACTAGCGGGAGCGGTAACCGGGGAGCTGTTTTTT. Its translation: CASSQVAGLAGAVTGELFF. Looking up the rest from reference TRBV3-1 and TRBJ2-2 gives the full variable domain: DTAVSQTPKYLVTQMGNDKSIKCEQNLGHDTMYWYKQDSKKFLKIMFSYNNKELIINETVPNRFSPKSPDKAHLNLHINSLELGDSAVYFCASSQVAGLAGAVTGELFFGEGSRLTVL.

This chain uses TRBV20-1 with TRBJ2-3, with a possible D match to TRBD2 (5 bases). CDR1 and CDR2 from the germline V gene are DFQATT and SNEGSKA (reference sequence). The CDR3 is 13 residues long. V was trimmed by 0 bases and J by 7 bases, leaving 11 bases between them. In DNA, the CDR3 is TGCAGTGCTAGAGATCCGGCCGGGAATACGCAGTATTTT. It specifies CSARDPAGNTQYF.

This clonotype turned up a few times. The chain employs TRBV20-1 and TRBJ2-3; D is perhaps TRBD2 (5 bases). The CDR3 sequence is 12 residues long. Trimming left V 4 bases short and J 4 bases short, with 9 bases between. CDR1 is DFQATT and CDR2 is SNEGSKA in the germline V gene (reference sequence). The CDR3 loop reads CSAKIGADTQYF. The CDR3 nucleotides are TGCAGTGCTAAGATCGGGGCAGATACGCAGTATTTT.

V usage is TRBV5-1 and J usage is TRBJ1-4, with a weak D call TRBD1 (5 bases). The length of the CDR3 is 16 residues. CDR1 is SGHRS, CDR2 YFSETQ, per germline. V was cut by 2 bases and J by 6 bases, with 17 bases left in between. The CDR3 spells CASSFDFGAGYEKLFF. DNA for the CDR3: TGCGCCAGCAGCTTTGACTTCGGGGCAGGGTATGAAAAACTGTTTTTT.

This clonotype was seen at least ten times. In DNA form, the CDR3 reads TGTGCCAGCAGCTTAGGGCTATCAGGGTACTACGAGCAGTACTTC. This encodes CASSLGLSGYYEQYF. The chain uses TRBV7-8 and TRBJ2-7; D possibly corresponds to TRBD1 (5 bases). CDR1 SGHVS and CDR2 FQNEAQ come from the germline V gene. The CDR3 totals 15 residues. V was clipped by 1 base and J by 3 bases, with 13 bases between them.

The table lists this clonotype with many counts. The V call is TRBV4-2, the J call TRBJ2-1; D unclear. Looked up from germline, CDR1 is LGHNA and CDR2 is YNFKEQ. There are 15 residues in the CDR3. The germline V and J ends were trimmed by 0 bases and 4 bases, with 10 bases remaining between them. The DNA for the CDR3 is TGTGCCAGCAGCCAAGACCGGAGCCAGTACAATGAGCAGTTCTTC. Its translation is CASSQDRSQYNEQFF.

A few counts support this clonotype. This chain links TRBV5-1 with TRBJ1-2; possibly TRBD1 for D (6 bases). Trimming took 0 bases from V and 7 from J, leaving 16 bases between them. This CDR3 is built from 15 residues. Germline V gene data show CDR1 as SGHRS and CDR2 as YFSETQ. In DNA, the CDR3 is TGCGCCAGCAGCTTGGCCGGAGGGGGTCTCTTTGGCTACACCTTC. Translating gives CASSLAGGGLFGYTF.

This clonotype has only a few counts. This sequence joins TRBV7-6 and TRBJ1-4; D perhaps matches TRBD1 (6 bases). This CDR3 has 17 amino acids. In germline, CDR1 is SGHVS, CDR2 FNYEAQ. Trimming stripped 1 base from V and 4 bases from J, with 16 bases between. This chain's CDR3 is CASSLDALGTNNEKLFF. In DNA form, the CDR3 reads TGTGCCAGCAGCTTAGACGCTCTCGGGACAAATAATGAAAAACTGTTTTTT. The whole variable domain, filled in from reference TRBV7-6 and TRBJ1-4, reads GAGVSQSPRYKVTKRGQDVALRCDPISGHVSLYWYRQALGQGPEFLTYFNYEAQQDKSGLPNDRFSAERPEGSISTLTIQRTEQRDSAMYRCASSLDALGTNNEKLFFGSGTQLSVL.

The gene calls are TRBV19 and TRBJ1-1; weak D call: TRBD1 (6 bases). The V end lost 6 bases, the J end lost 3 bases, and 14 bases lay between the germline ends. The CDR3 contains 14 residues. In germline, CDR1 is LNHDA, CDR2 SQIVND (reference sequence). This chain's CDR3 is CASSRVGAYTEAFF. The CDR3 coding sequence is TGTGCCAGTAGCAGGGTGGGGGCATACACTGAAGCTTTCTTT.

The chain has TRBV12-5 and TRBJ1-2; D is perhaps TRBD1 (5 bases). The CDR3 has 16 residues. Per the germline V gene, CDR1 is LGHNT and CDR2 is FRNRAP. V lost 0 bases and J lost 4, with 15 bases in between. The CDR3 reads CASGLVGVGFGYGYTF. In nucleotides, the CDR3 is TGTGCTAGTGGTTTGGTAGGGGTGGGATTTGGCTATGGCTACACCTTC.

The sample holds many counts of this clonotype. The chain carries TRBV7-6 and TRBJ2-1, with 8 bases fitting TRBD2. This CDR3 has 16 amino acids. Germline V gene lookup returns CDR1 SGHVS and CDR2 FNYEAQ. The ends lost 2 bases at V and 0 bases at J; junction bases unmatched: 3. CDR3 amino acids: CASSLLSGASYNEQFF. CDR3 in DNA: TGTGCCAGCAGCTTACTTAGCGGGGCCTCCTACAATGAGCAGTTCTTC.

In this sample, this clonotype turned up many times. The chain uses TRBV10-3 and TRBJ2-7, with 11 nucleotides matching TRBD2. This CDR3 has 16 residues. Germline loops: CDR1 ENHRY, CDR2 SYGVKD. V was pared by 10 bases and J by 2 bases, with 13 bases of the junction left unmatched. The CDR3 sequence is CATQTSGSSPPYEQYF. CDR3 nucleotides: TGTGCCACTCAAACTAGCGGGAGTTCTCCCCCCTACGAGCAGTACTTC.

Ten or more counts support this clonotype. V usage is TRBV6-2 or TRBV6-3 and J usage is TRBJ2-1; unclear D gene. V dropped 7 bases and J dropped 5 bases, with 18 bases sitting between them. This CDR3 has 15 amino acids. From germline, CDR1 is MNHEY and CDR2 SVGEGT. Here the CDR3 DNA reads TGTGCCAGCACCTCGGAGACTCTAAGGGACAATGAGCAGTTCTTC. Its protein product is CASTSETLRDNEQFF.